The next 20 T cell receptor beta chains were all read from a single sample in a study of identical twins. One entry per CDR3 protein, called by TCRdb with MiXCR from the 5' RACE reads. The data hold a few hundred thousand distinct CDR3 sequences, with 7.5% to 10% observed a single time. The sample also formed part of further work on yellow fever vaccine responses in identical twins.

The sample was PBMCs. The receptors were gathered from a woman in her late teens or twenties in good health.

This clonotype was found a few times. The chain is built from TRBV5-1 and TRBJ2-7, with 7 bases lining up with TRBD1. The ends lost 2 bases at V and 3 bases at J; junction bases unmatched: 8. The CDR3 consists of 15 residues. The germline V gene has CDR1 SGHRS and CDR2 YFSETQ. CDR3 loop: CASSLGQAPLYEQYF. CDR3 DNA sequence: TGCGCCAGCAGCTTAGGACAGGCCCCCCTCTACGAGCAGTACTTC.

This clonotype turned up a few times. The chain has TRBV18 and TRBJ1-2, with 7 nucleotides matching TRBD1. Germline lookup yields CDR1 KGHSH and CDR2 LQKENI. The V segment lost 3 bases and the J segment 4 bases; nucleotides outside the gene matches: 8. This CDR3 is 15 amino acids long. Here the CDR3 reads CASSPDRSPIYGYTF. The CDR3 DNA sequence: TGTGCCAGCTCACCGGACAGGAGCCCGATCTATGGCTACACCTTC.

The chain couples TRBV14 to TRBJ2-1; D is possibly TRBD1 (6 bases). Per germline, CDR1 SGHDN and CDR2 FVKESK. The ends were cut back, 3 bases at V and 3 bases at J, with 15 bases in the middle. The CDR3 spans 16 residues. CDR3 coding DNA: TGTGCCAGCAGCCAGCCGGGACAATTCCGCTACAATGAGCAGTTCTTC. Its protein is CASSQPGQFRYNEQFF.

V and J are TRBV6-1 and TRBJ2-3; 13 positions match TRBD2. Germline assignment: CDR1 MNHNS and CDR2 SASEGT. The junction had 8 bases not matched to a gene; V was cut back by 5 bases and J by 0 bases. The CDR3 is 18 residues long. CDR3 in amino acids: CASSQGTSGNPSTDTQYF. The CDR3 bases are TGTGCCAGCAGTCAAGGGACTAGCGGGAATCCTAGCACAGATACGCAGTATTTT.

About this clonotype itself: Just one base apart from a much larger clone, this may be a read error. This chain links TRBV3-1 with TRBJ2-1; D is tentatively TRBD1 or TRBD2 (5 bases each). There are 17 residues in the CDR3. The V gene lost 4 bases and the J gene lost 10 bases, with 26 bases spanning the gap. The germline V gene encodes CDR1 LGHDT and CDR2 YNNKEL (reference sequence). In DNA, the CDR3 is TGTGCCAGCAGCCCCTTCGAAAATAGCGTGGGGGTCGGGGAGCAGTTCTTC. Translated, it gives CASSPFENSVGVGEQFF.

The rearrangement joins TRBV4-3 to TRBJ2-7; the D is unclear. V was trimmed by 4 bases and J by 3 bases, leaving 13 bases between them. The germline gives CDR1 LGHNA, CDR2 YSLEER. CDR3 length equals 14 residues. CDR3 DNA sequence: TGCGCCAGCAGCCTCGACTGGGAAAACTACGAGCAGTACTTC. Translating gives CASSLDWENYEQYF.

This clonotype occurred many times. CDR3 nucleotide sequence: TGTGCCAGCAGCCAACAGCGGGGGGGCCTAGAGACCCAGTACTTC. Its translation: CASSQQRGGLETQYF. V gene TRBV3-1 combines with J gene TRBJ2-5; 10 nucleotides match TRBD2. The V and J ends lost 2 bases and 4 bases, in that order; junction bases with no gene match: 4. This CDR3 comprises 15 residues. The germline V gene encodes CDR1 LGHDT and CDR2 YNNKEL (reference sequence).

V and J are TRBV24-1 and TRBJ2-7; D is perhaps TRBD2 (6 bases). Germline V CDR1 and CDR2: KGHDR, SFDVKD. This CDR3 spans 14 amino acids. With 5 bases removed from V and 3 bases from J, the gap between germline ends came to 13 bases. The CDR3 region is CATSGGGGIYEQYF. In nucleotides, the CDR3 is TGTGCCACCAGTGGGGGAGGAGGGATCTACGAGCAGTACTTC.

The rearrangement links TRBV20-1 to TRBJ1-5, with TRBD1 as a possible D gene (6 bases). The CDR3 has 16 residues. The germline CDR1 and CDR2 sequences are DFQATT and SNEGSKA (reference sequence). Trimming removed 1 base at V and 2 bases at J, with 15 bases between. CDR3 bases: TGCAGTGCTAGAGGCCTACAGGGAGGTGGCAATCAGCCCCAGCATTTT. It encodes CSARGLQGGGNQPQHF.

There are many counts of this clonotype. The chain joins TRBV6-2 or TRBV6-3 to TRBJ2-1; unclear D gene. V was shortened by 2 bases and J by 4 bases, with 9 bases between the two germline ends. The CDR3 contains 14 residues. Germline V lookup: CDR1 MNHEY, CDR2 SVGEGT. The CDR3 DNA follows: TGTGCCAGCAGTTACCAAAGTCCTTACAATGAGCAGTTCTTC. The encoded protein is CASSYQSPYNEQFF.

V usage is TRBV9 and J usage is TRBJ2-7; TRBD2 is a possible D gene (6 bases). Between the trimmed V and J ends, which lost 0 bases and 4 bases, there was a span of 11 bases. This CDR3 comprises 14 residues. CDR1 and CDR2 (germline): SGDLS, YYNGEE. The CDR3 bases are TGTGCCAGCAGCGTAGCGGGAGAGGGATACGAGCAGTACTTC. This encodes CASSVAGEGYEQYF.

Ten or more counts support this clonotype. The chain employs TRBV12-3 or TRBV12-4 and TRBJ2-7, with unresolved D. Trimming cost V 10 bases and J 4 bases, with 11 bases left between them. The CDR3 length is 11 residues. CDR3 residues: CAISNGYEQYF. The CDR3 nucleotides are TGTGCCATTTCGAACGGATACGAGCAGTACTTC.

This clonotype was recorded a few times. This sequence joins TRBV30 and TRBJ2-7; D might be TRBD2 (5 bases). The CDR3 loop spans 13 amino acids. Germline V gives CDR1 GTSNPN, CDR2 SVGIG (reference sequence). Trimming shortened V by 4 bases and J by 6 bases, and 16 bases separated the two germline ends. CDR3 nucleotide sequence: TGTGCCTGGACCACCCTACTAGTAAGCGAGCAGTACTTC. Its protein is CAWTTLLVSEQYF.

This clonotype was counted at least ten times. The CDR3 nucleotides are TGCAGCGTTGGAGACCTAAGGATTACGCAGTATTTT. It codes for CSVGDLRITQYF. This sequence joins TRBV29-1 and TRBJ2-3; D remains unclear. Germline V gene lookup returns CDR1 SQVTM and CDR2 ANQGSEA. Trimming took 4 bases from V and 8 from J, leaving 13 bases between them. The CDR3 has 12 residues.

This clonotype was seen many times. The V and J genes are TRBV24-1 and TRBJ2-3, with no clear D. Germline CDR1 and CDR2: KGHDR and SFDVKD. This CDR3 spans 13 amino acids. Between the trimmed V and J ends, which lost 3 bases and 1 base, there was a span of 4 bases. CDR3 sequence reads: CATSDRGTDTQYF. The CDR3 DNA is TGTGCCACCAGTGATCGCGGCACAGATACGCAGTATTTT.

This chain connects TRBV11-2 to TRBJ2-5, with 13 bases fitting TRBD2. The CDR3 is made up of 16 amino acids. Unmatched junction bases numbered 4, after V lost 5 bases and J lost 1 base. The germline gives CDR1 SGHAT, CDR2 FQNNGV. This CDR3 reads CASSLGTSGTQETQYF. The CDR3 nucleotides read TGTGCCAGCAGCCTCGGGACTAGCGGGACCCAAGAGACCCAGTACTTC.

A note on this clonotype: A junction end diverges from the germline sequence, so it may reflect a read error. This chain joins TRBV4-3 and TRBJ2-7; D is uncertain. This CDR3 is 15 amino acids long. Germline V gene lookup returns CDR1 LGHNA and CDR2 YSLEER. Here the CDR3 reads CASSQDNLLGYELYF. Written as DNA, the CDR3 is TGCGCCAGCAGCCAAGATAATTTGTTGGGTTACGAGCTGTACTTC.

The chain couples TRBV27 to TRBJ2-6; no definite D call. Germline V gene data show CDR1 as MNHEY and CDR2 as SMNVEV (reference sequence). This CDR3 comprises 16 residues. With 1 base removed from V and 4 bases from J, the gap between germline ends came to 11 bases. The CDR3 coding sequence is TGTGCCAGCAGTTTATTAGGACCCGGAGGGGCCAACGTCCTGACTTTC. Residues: CASSLLGPGGANVLTF. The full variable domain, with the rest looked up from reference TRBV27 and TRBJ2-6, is EAQVTQNPRYLITVTGKKLTVTCSQNMNHEYMSWYRQDPGLGLRQIYYSMNVEVTDKGDVPEGYKVSRKEKRNFPLILESPSPNQTSLYFCASSLLGPGGANVLTFGAGSRLTVL.

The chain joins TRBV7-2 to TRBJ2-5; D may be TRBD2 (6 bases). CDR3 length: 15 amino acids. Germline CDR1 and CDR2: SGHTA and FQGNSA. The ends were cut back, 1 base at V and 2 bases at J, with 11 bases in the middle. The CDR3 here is CASSLDWGRQETQYF. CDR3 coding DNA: TGTGCCAGCAGCTTAGACTGGGGGAGGCAAGAGACCCAGTACTTC.

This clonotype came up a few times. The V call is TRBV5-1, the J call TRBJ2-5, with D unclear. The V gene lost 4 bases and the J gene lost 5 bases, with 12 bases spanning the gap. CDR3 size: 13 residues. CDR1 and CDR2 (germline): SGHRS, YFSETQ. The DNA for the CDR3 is TGCGCCAGCAGCACATTCATAGGGGAGACCCAGTACTTC. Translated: CASSTFIGETQYF.